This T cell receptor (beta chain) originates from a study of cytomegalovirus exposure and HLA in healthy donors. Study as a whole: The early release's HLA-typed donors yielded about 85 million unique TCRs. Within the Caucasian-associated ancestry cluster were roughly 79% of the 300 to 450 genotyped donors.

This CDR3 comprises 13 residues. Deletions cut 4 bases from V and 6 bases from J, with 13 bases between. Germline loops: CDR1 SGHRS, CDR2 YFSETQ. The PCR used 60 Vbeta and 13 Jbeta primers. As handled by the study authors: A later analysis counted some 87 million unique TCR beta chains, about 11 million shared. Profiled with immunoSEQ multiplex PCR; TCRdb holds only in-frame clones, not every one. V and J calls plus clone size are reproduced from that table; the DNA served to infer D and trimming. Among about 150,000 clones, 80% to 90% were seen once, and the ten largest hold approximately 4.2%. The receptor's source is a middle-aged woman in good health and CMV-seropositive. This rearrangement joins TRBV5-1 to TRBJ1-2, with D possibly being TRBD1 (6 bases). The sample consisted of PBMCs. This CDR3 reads CASSTAGADGYTF. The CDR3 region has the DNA TGCGCCAGCAGCACGGCGGGGGCAGATGGCTACACCTTC.